Presented here are 29 T cell receptor beta chains from one specimen sequenced in a study of human CD4 T cells and Enterobacteriaceae. Assay: immunoSEQ multiplex PCR; the TCRdb copy retains only in-frame clones and omits some. The table lists roughly 700 clones, 30% to 45% of them singletons. Proliferating activated T cells were sorted by FACS as CFSE-low CD25+ ICOS+ after about 6-7 days. At a 2:1 ratio, CFSE-labeled memory CD4+ T cells were cultured with irradiated autologous monocytes pulsed with antigen. All CD4+ cells other than CD45RA+CCR7+CD95- naive cells were sorted as memory, over 95% pure. Sequences were obtained from bacteria-reactive CD4+ T cells grown in culture. Subset indicated: CFSE-low proliferating memory CD4 T cells sorted after in vitro stimulation with a heat-inactivated bacterium or M. tuberculosis lysate. Receptor source: a human donor in good health.

Relative to its sample, this clone is large (0.1 to 1%). The V and J genes are TRBV7-9 and TRBJ2-1; TRBD2 matches 9 bases. Germline V CDR1 and CDR2: SEHNR, FQNEAQ (reference sequence). Trimming removed 5 bases from V and 7 bases from J; junction bases left unmatched: 6. This CDR3 has 14 amino acids. This CDR3 reads CASSPLGLANEQFF. As DNA, the CDR3 is TGTGCCAGCAGCCCGTTAGGACTAGCGAATGAGCAGTTCTTC.

The genes are TRBV5-2 and TRBJ1-2. TRBV5-2 constitutes a pseudogene. This CDR3 is 12 amino acids long. CDR3 loop: CASSLGSIDYTF. The CDR3 DNA reads as TGTGCCAGCAGCTTGGGGTCCATCGACTACACCTTC.

The chain joins TRBV6-6 to TRBJ1-1; D is possibly TRBD1 (6 bases). The CDR3 is 13 residues long. With 6 bases removed from V and 4 bases from J, the gap between germline ends came to 12 bases. Germline V lookup: CDR1 MNHNY, CDR2 SVGAGI (reference sequence). CDR3 in DNA: TGTGCCAGCAGACCGGGGGGGGCCACTGAAGCTTTCTTT. Its protein product is CASRPGGATEAFF.

This clone is medium-sized within its sample. V is TRBV28 and J is TRBJ2-7; D assignment may be TRBD1 or TRBD2 (5 bases each). V lost 7 bases and J 3 bases, leaving 25 bases between the germline ends. The CDR3 is 17 residues long. Germline CDR1 MDHEN, CDR2 SYDVKM. CDR3 loop: CASIPHRDRYSGYEQYF. For the CDR3, the DNA is TGTGCCAGCATACCCCACCGGGACCGCTATTCCGGCTACGAGCAGTACTTC.

This clone counts as hyperexpanded. V gene TRBV5-4 combines with J gene TRBJ1-2; no firm D call. CDR1 SGHNT and CDR2 YYREEE come from the germline V gene (reference sequence). Trimming took off 0 bases at V and 10 bases at J, with 10 bases between the two ends. The CDR3 sequence is 12 residues long. The CDR3, as DNA: TGTGCCAGCAGCTTGGGGTCCATCGACTACACCTTC. Translation: CASSLGSIDYTF.

V usage is TRBV5-2 and J usage is TRBJ2-2; TRBD2, the table's D call, was not compared with the DNA. TRBV5-2 is a documented pseudogene. The CDR3 has 15 amino acids. The CDR3 is CASSSSGRATGELFF. In nucleotides, the CDR3 is TGTGCCAGCAGCTCTAGCGGGAGGGCCACCGGGGAGCTGTTTTTT.

Judged by abundance, this clone is large (0.1 to 1%). The V gene is TRBV18, the J gene TRBJ2-1; weak D call: TRBD2 (7 bases). Germline V gene data show CDR1 as KGHSH and CDR2 as LQKENI. This CDR3 region has 16 residues. The ends were cut back, 2 bases at V and 4 bases at J, with 15 bases in the middle. The CDR3 bases are TGTGCCAGCTCACCAAGGAGGGGGGGCCTATACAATGAGCAGTTCTTC. Translating it yields CASSPRRGGLYNEQFF.

This chain connects TRBV7-2 to TRBJ2-2; TRBD2 agrees at 10 bases. The CDR3 has 15 amino acids. The V and J ends lost 6 bases and 4 bases, in that order; junction bases with no gene match: 5. CDR1 and CDR2 from the germline V gene are SGHTA and FQGNSA. The CDR3 coding sequence is TGTGCCAGCAGTTCTAGCGGGAGCGTCACCGGGGAGCTGTTTTTT. This codes for CASSSSGSVTGELFF.

Only a few counts were recorded for this clone. The chain employs TRBV15 and TRBJ1-5; 11 nucleotides line up with TRBD1. This CDR3 comprises 15 residues. Germline trimming cut 4 bases from V and 6 bases from J; bases unmatched to any gene: 5. Germline lookup yields CDR1 LNHNV and CDR2 YYDKDF (reference sequence). The chain's CDR3 is CATSKGQGASQPQHF. Here the CDR3 DNA reads TGTGCCACCAGCAAAGGACAGGGGGCGAGTCAGCCCCAGCATTTT.

This clone ranks as medium-sized (0.01 to 0.1%). The chain carries TRBV21-1 and TRBJ1-5. TRBV21-1 is flagged as a pseudogene. The length of the CDR3 is 9 residues. DNA of the CDR3: TGTGCCGGTTTGGGGCCCCAGCATTTT. Its protein is CAGLGPQHF.

This clone was counted a few times. The chain joins TRBV9 to TRBJ2-5; TRBD1 matches 7 bases. Germline V lookup: CDR1 SGDLS, CDR2 YYNGEE. Trimming took 4 bases from V and 1 from J; bases not matched to a gene: 7. The CDR3 is 15 residues long. Written as DNA, the CDR3 is TGTGCCAGCAGCACCCCACAGGGGCCCCAAGAGACCCAGTACTTC. Protein: CASSTPQGPQETQYF.

In its sample, this clone ranks as medium-sized. The J gene is TRBJ2-4, the V gene TRBV19; 15 bases line up with TRBD2. The CDR3 totals 18 residues. CDR1 and CDR2 from the germline V gene are LNHDA and SQIVND (reference sequence). With V trimmed by 4 bases and J by 0 bases, 4 bases remained unmatched. CDR3: CASSTGLAGGLAKNIQYF. In nucleotides, the CDR3 is TGTGCCAGTAGTACGGGACTAGCGGGGGGTCTAGCCAAAAACATTCAGTACTTC.

The chain couples TRBV19 to TRBJ2-3; D not resolved. The V gene's germline CDR1 is LNHDA and CDR2 SQIVND (reference sequence). V lost 3 bases and J lost 3, with 7 bases in between. The CDR3 has 13 amino acids. The CDR3 sequence is CASSIRQTDTQYF. CDR3 coding DNA: TGTGCCAGTAGTATTAGGCAGACAGATACGCAGTATTTT.

This clone came up a few times. The gene calls are TRBV7-2 and TRBJ2-7; D remains unclear. CDR1 SGHTA and CDR2 FQGNSA come from the germline V gene. The CDR3 extends over 14 amino acids. The V end lost 4 bases, the J end lost 2 bases, and 12 bases lay between the germline ends. The CDR3 DNA reads TGTGCCAGCAGCTCAAATATCAGGACCTACGAGCAGTACTTC. Its protein product is CASSSNIRTYEQYF.

This clone is labeled as medium-sized. CDR3 nucleotide sequence: TGTGCCATCAGTAGGGGTGTCGGGGGGGCGAGCACTGAAGCTTTCTTT. Residues: CAISRGVGGASTEAFF. The chain uses TRBV10-3 and TRBJ1-1, with a possible D match to TRBD1 (6 bases). Germline CDR1 is ENHRY and CDR2 is SYGVKD. Trimming left V 5 bases short and J 4 bases short, with 20 bases between. The CDR3 loop spans 16 amino acids.

V is TRBV2 and J is TRBJ2-6, with 9 positions matching TRBD1. Trimming at V came to 5 bases and at J to 0 bases, leaving 11 bases not matched to a gene. The CDR3 sequence is 19 residues long. CDR1 and CDR2 from the germline V gene are SNHLY and FYNNEI. The CDR3 region has the DNA TGTGCCAGCAGTTACAGGGGGCGATCCCTGTCCTCTGGGGCCAACGTCCTGACTTTC. Translating it yields CASSYRGRSLSSGANVLTF.

V is TRBV5-6 and J is TRBJ2-1; 13 bases match TRBD2. The CDR3 contains 18 residues. The V segment lost 3 bases and the J segment 5 bases; nucleotides outside the gene matches: 11. Germline loops: CDR1 SGHDT, CDR2 YYEEEE. The CDR3 DNA follows: TGTGCCAGCAGCTCATCGGGACTAGCGGGAAAAATTGACAATGAGCAGTTCTTC. This translates into CASSSSGLAGKIDNEQFF.

In this sample, this clone turned up a few times. This chain joins TRBV21-1 and TRBJ2-3; the table assigns TRBD1, which was not confirmed against the DNA. TRBV21-1 is a pseudogene locus. The length of the CDR3 is 15 residues. CDR3 region: CASSKGQERTDTQYF. In DNA, the CDR3 is TGTGCCAGCAGCAAGGGACAGGAGCGCACAGATACGCAGTATTTT.

The CDR3, as DNA: TGTGCCAGCAGCTTGGCGGGGACAGTCAACACTGAAGCTTTCTTT. Translation gives CASSLAGTVNTEAFF. The chain is built from TRBV5-6 and TRBJ1-1; TRBD1 agrees at 7 bases. CDR1 is SGHDT, CDR2 YYEEEE, per germline. V dropped 0 bases and J dropped 2; count of bases not matched to a gene: 4. The CDR3 loop spans 15 amino acids.

This clone was seen a handful of times. The rearrangement joins TRBV7-2 to TRBJ1-5; tentative D call: TRBD1 (5 bases). Germline V gene sequence: CDR1 SGHTA, CDR2 FQGNSA. V lost 2 bases, J lost 1 base, and 9 bases lay in between. The CDR3 loop spans 15 amino acids. The CDR3 bases are TGTGCCAGCAGCTTAAAGGGGCCCAGCAATCAGCCCCAGCATTTT. This gives the protein CASSLKGPSNQPQHF.

The V call is TRBV13, the J call TRBJ2-3, with D perhaps assigned TRBD1 or TRBD2 (5 bases each). The ends were cut back, 3 bases at V and 2 bases at J, with 12 bases in the middle. The germline CDR1 and CDR2 sequences are PRHDT and FYEKMQ (reference sequence). CDR3 length: 15 residues. Here the CDR3 reads CASSFRDRHTDTQYF. CDR3 bases: TGTGCCAGCAGCTTCCGGGACCGCCACACAGATACGCAGTATTTT.

The rearrangement links TRBV27 to TRBJ1-2, with D perhaps TRBD1 (6 bases). Trimming took 6 bases from V and 4 from J, leaving 12 bases between them. This CDR3 is 13 amino acids long. Germline values: CDR1 MNHEY, CDR2 SMNVEV (reference sequence). The CDR3 coding sequence is TGTGCCAGCAGATTACAGGGCACCTATGGCTACACCTTC. Translated: CASRLQGTYGYTF.

This clone was counted between two and nine times. The chain recombines TRBV11-3 with TRBJ1-2; the match to TRBD1 covers 10 bases. This CDR3 comprises 16 residues. V lost 3 bases and J lost 4; bases outside the gene matches: 8. CDR1 SGHNT and CDR2 YENEEA come from the germline V gene. This CDR3 reads CASSLSTGGYSYGYTF. The CDR3 DNA sequence: TGTGCCAGCAGCTTGTCGACAGGGGGCTATTCCTATGGCTACACCTTC.

This clone is deemed large. This rearrangement joins TRBV5-1 to TRBJ2-7; 8 nucleotides line up with TRBD2. The CDR3 is 14 residues long. Per germline, CDR1 SGHRS and CDR2 YFSETQ. The ends lost 4 bases at V and 0 bases at J; junction bases unmatched: 3. DNA of the CDR3: TGCGCCAGCAGCCCTGGGACTAGCTCCTACGAGCAGTACTTC. It codes for CASSPGTSSYEQYF.

On this clone itself: Compared with germline, one end of the junction differs, possibly owing to a read error. This chain connects TRBV5-3 to TRBJ1-2; D unresolved. TRBV5-3 is recorded as an ORF, its role being uncertain. This CDR3 contains 12 residues. The CDR3 loop reads CASSLGSIDYTF. DNA for the CDR3: TGTGCCAGCAGCTTGGGGTCCATCGACTACACCTTC.

This chain joins TRBV4-2 and TRBJ1-2; the match to TRBD1 covers 7 bases. Unmatched junction bases numbered 6, after V lost 5 bases and J lost 3 bases. Germline-derived CDR1 and CDR2 are LGHNA and YNFKEQ. This CDR3 is 14 amino acids long. CDR3 DNA: TGTGCCAGCAGCTCCCCCCAGGGGGACTATGGCTACACCTTC. Encoded protein: CASSSPQGDYGYTF.

The chain recombines TRBV27 with TRBJ2-7, with TRBD2 identical over 11 bases. V gave up 6 bases and J gave up 7 bases; unmatched junction bases: 5. This CDR3 has 13 amino acids. CDR1 is MNHEY, CDR2 SMNVEV, per germline (reference sequence). CDR3 in amino acids: CASSLAGGYEQYF. The CDR3 coding sequence is TGTGCCAGCAGCTTAGCGGGAGGGTATGAGCAGTACTTC.

This chain connects TRBV5-1 to TRBJ1-2, with a weak D call TRBD1 (6 bases). The germline V and J ends were trimmed by 0 bases and 1 base, with 10 bases remaining between them. Germline V gene sequence: CDR1 SGHRS, CDR2 YFSETQ. The CDR3 covers 15 residues. The CDR3 is CASSLVQGGNYGYTF. In nucleotides, the CDR3 is TGCGCCAGCAGCTTGGTACAGGGAGGTAACTATGGCTACACCTTC.

This clone rates as medium-sized. The chain links TRBV5-1 to TRBJ1-4; possible D gene TRBD1, 6 bases. V was pared by 0 bases and J by 7 bases, with 13 bases between. In germline, CDR1 is SGHRS, CDR2 YFSETQ. The CDR3 has 15 amino acids. The DNA of the CDR3 is TGCGCCAGCAGCTTGGCCGGGGGGCGAGGTGAAAAACTGTTTTTT. Amino acid sequence: CASSLAGGRGEKLFF. The full variable domain, its missing parts supplied by reference TRBV5-1 and TRBJ1-4, is KAGVTQTPRYLIKTRGQQVTLSCSPISGHRSVSWYQQTPGQGLQFLFEYFSETQRNKGNFPGRFSGRQFSNSRSEMNVSTLELGDSALYLCASSLAGGRGEKLFFGSGTQLSVL.